What follows describes a single T cell receptor (beta chain). What it binds is not known. The data originate from a study of OX40 agonist ivuxolimab in advanced cancers. Study as a whole: Ivuxolimab, an antibody that agonizes OX40 (CD134), was administered to the patients. A history of anti-PD-1, anti-PD-L1 or anti-CTLA-4 therapy was acceptable, and more than 30% had some. Study-wide findings and caveats: CD4+ and CD8+ T cells in blood underwent clonal expansion by week 6 at 0.1 to 3.0 mg/kg. Partial responders dosed at 0.1-3.0 mg/kg displayed clonal expansion ranking among the lowest.

CDR1 GTSNPN and CDR2 SVGIG come from the germline V gene (reference sequence). CDR3 length: 14 residues. V gave up 3 bases and J gave up 6 bases; unmatched junction bases: 5. Method: immunoSEQ multiplex PCR; TCRdb's copy keeps in-frame clones and lacks some. The repertoire holds roughly 19,000 clones, with less than 85% as singletons. The sample here was CD4+ or CD8+ T cells sorted from blood, taken in a trial of the OX40 agonist ivuxolimab. The origin of this receptor is an adult with an advanced solid tumor such as melanoma, head and neck, liver or kidney cancer. This chain links TRBV30 with TRBJ2-7; 13 nucleotides match TRBD2. The CDR3 DNA is TGTGCCTGGAGACTAGCGGGAGGGTTGGTCGAGCAGTACTTC. Translation gives CAWRLAGGLVEQYF.